This entry features one T cell receptor (beta chain) sequence. The data derive from a study of blood T cell repertoires in COVID-19. Clones were read by immunoSEQ multiplex PCR, and TCRdb kept only the in-frame ones, dropping some. The table records over 150,000 clones, roughly 87% of them present only once. Trimming left V 6 bases short and J 7 bases short, with 12 bases between. Germline V CDR1 and CDR2: KGHSH, LQKENI. The length of the CDR3 is 12 residues. This chain links TRBV18 with TRBJ1-1; possible D gene TRBD1, 6 bases. The source material was PBMCs or T cells enriched from blood (not recorded which). The receptor comes from a woman between 50 and 59 years old who had recovered from COVID-19. CDR3 sequence (DNA): TGTGCCAGCTCTCAGGGGCGAGATGAAGCTTTCTTT. It translates to CASSQGRDEAFF. Filled out from reference TRBV18 and TRBJ1-1, the complete variable domain reads NAGVMQNPRHLVRRRGQEARLRCSPMKGHSHVYWYRQLPEEGLKFMVYLQKENIIDESGMPKERFSAEFPKEGPSILRIQQVVRGDSAAYFCASSQGRDEAFFGQGTRLTVV.